Below, one TCR beta chain is given with its context. PCR employed 60 Vbeta and 13 Jbeta primers. Generated by immunoSEQ multiplex PCR, the TCRdb table keeps only in-frame clones and is missing some. The sample includes 40,000 to 55,000 clones, around 81% of them seen just once. The sample is drawn from a study of cytomegalovirus exposure and HLA in healthy donors. CDR1 is GTSNPN, CDR2 SVGIG, per germline (reference sequence). Losses at the gene ends were 5 bases for V and 4 bases for J; bases not matched to a gene: 3. This CDR3 spans 12 amino acids. J is TRBJ2-5 and V is TRBV30; 8 bases align to TRBD1. Sequenced: PBMCs. This receptor was identified in a man aged 30 to 45 in good health and CMV-seropositive. This CDR3 reads CAWDRGTETQYF. CDR3 sequence (DNA): TGTGCCTGGGACAGGGGAACAGAGACCCAGTACTTC.